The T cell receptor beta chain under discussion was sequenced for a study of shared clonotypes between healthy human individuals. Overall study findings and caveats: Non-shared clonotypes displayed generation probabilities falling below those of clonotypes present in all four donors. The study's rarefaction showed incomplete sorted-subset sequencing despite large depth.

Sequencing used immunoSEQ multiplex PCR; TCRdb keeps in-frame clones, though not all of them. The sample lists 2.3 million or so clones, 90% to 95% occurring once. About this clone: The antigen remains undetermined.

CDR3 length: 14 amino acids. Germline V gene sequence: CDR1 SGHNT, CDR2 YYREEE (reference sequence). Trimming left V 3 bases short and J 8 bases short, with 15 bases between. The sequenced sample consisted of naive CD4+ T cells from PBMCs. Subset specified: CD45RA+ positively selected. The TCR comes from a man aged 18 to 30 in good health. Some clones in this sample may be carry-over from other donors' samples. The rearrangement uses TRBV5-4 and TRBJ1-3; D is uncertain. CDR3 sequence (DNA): TGTGCCAGCAGCTGGGGAGGTGGGCTGGACACCATATATTTT. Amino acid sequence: CASSWGGGLDTIYF.